A single sample gave rise to the 7 T cell receptor beta chains below, sequenced in a study of cytomegalovirus exposure and HLA in healthy donors. PCR primers comprised 60 Vbeta and 13 Jbeta primers. Sequencing was performed with immunoSEQ multiplex PCR; in TCRdb, only in-frame clones are kept and a portion is missing. The data contain 95,000 to 150,000 clones, over 6.5% of them singletons. What was sequenced was PBMCs. The receptor set was obtained from a woman in her forties in good health and CMV-seropositive.

The chain couples TRBV19 to TRBJ1-6; 8 positions agree with TRBD1. After removal of 7 bases from V and 10 bases from J, the junction contained 3 bases not matched to a gene. The CDR3 spans 12 residues. The germline gives CDR1 LNHDA, CDR2 SQIVND (reference sequence). CDR3 region: CASTTGGSPLHF. The CDR3 nucleotides are TGTGCCAGTACTACAGGGGGATCACCCCTCCACTTT. The variable domain in full, with the rest retrieved from reference TRBV19 and TRBJ1-6, is DGGITQSPKYLFRKEGQNVTLSCEQNLNHDAMYWYRQDPGQGLRLIYYSQIVNDFQKGDIAEGYSVSREKKESFPLTVTSAQKNPTAFYLCASTTGGSPLHFGNGTRLTVT.

This clone has a handful of counts. The chain has TRBV4-1 and TRBJ2-1, with 7 bases lining up with TRBD1. Germline V gives CDR1 MGHRA, CDR2 YSYEKL. V gave up 4 bases and J gave up 3 bases; unmatched junction bases: 6. The CDR3 spans 15 residues. This chain's CDR3 is CASSPSGTDYNEQFF. The CDR3 DNA is TGCGCCAGCAGCCCCTCCGGGACAGACTACAATGAGCAGTTCTTC.

The V call is TRBV30, the J call TRBJ2-7; D might be TRBD2 (5 bases). Trimming pared 1 base from V and 0 bases from J, leaving 7 bases between. Germline CDR1 is GTSNPN and CDR2 is SVGIG (reference sequence). This CDR3 is built from 13 residues. The CDR3 bases are TGTGCCTGGAGTGATGGGAGCTCCTACGAGCAGTACTTC. The encoded protein is CAWSDGSSYEQYF.

The table lists this clone with a few counts. This chain uses TRBV5-1 with TRBJ1-2, with a possible D match to TRBD1 (6 bases). Germline loops: CDR1 SGHRS, CDR2 YFSETQ. CDR3 size: 13 residues. With 4 bases removed from V and 8 bases from J, the gap between germline ends came to 15 bases. This CDR3 reads CASSPTGSPGYTF. The CDR3 coding sequence is TGCGCCAGCAGCCCGACAGGATCTCCGGGCTACACCTTC.

This clone was seen only a few times. CDR3 DNA sequence: TGCGCCAGCGGGTCGGGGAGCACAGATACGCAGTATTTT. Its translation: CASGSGSTDTQYF. The chain recombines TRBV10-1 with TRBJ2-3, with D maybe TRBD2 (5 bases). The CDR3 length is 13 residues. Deletions cut 8 bases from V and 0 bases from J, with 9 bases between. Germline CDR1 is WNHNN and CDR2 is SYGVQD (reference sequence).

The genes are TRBV10-3 and TRBJ1-2; TRBD1 agrees at 7 bases. This CDR3 is 13 amino acids long. V lost 2 bases to trimming and J lost 8 bases; unmatched junction nucleotides: 5. Germline loops: CDR1 ENHRY, CDR2 SYGVKD. CDR3 DNA sequence: TGTGCCATCAGTGAGATAGGGGGCGACGGCTACACCTTC. Protein: CAISEIGGDGYTF.

This clone was counted a few times. V is TRBV19 and J is TRBJ1-5; maybe TRBD1 (6 bases). CDR1 and CDR2 from the germline V gene are LNHDA and SQIVND (reference sequence). The V gene lost 0 bases and the J gene lost 3 bases, with 12 bases spanning the gap. The CDR3 length is 16 residues. As DNA, the CDR3 is TGTGCCAGTAGTATAGAAACGAGGACAGTCAATCAGCCCCAGCATTTT. Encoded protein: CASSIETRTVNQPQHF.